This TCR beta chain was identified in a study of T cell repertoires in cytomegalovirus infection (dated 2019 in TCRdb). Broadly, across the study: Because public TCR beta signatures pointed to carriage of CMV infection together with the matching HLA type, the HLA type of each donor mattered for the analysis. Summary of the overall study and its limitations: In the ex vivo response, HLA-C-restricted CMV-specific TCR beta clonotypes were dominant, and in two of eight donors the single most frequent clonotype came from this HLA-C-restricted group. In both this cohort and an independent cohort of 300 to 450 donors, the cumulative frequency of public TCR beta family members distinguished carriers of CMV infection plus the relevant HLA type.

The sequencer was an Illumina HiSeq 1500. In TCRdb, the public reads were trimmed at Q25 with fastp and aligned with MiXCR, with productive beta chains retained. Records with the same CDR3 protein are collapsed into one entry carrying the most frequent genes and DNA. This sample is represented by under 850,000 distinct CDR3 sequences; approximately 40% of them were singletons. The ten largest make up 2.8% of the sample. This clonotype was seen more than once but under ten times. Its target antigen remains unknown. No clone much larger than this one lies a single base away; base qualities are absent. The CDR3 spans 12 residues, from the cysteine through the phenylalanine. Only the CDR3 part of the read is kept: 36 bases, read in frame from the first base. Per the germline V gene, SGHRS is the CDR1 and YFSETQ is the CDR2. V trim: 5 bases; J trim: 7 bases; unmatched bases: 5.

This sequence was found in a human donor in good health (CMV status not recorded). Some clones in this sample may be carry-over from other donors' samples. The V and J segments used are TRBV5-1 and TRBJ1-2, with 7 central nucleotides matching TRBD1. Input material: PBMCs. The DNA sequence is TGCGCCAGCAGGACAGGGATGGGTGGCTACACCTTC. This codes for CASRTGMGGYTF. The entire variable domain, with the stretches around the CDR3 drawn from the reference TRBV5-1 and TRBJ1-2 proteins, is KAGVTQTPRYLIKTRGQQVTLSCSPISGHRSVSWYQQTPGQGLQFLFEYFSETQRNKGNFPGRFSGRQFSNSRSEMNVSTLELGDSALYLCASRTGMGGYTFGSGTRLTVV.